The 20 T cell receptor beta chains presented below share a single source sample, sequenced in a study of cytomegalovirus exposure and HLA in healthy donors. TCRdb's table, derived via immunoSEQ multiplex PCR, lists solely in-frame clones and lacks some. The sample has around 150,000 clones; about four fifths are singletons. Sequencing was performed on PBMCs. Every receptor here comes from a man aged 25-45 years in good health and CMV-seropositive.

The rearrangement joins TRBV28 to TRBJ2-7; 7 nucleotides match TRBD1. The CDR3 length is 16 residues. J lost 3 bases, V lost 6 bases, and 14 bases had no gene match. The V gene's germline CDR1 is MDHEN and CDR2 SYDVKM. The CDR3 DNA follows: TGTGCCAGCAGCTCTGCCATACAGGGGTTTCACTACGAGCAGTACTTC. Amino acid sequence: CASSSAIQGFHYEQYF.

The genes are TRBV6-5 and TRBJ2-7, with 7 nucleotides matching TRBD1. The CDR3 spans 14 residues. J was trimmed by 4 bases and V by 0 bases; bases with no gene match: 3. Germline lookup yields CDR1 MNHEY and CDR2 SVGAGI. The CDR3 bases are TGTGCCAGCAGTTACTCGGCACAGGGGTACGAGCAGTACTTC. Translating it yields CASSYSAQGYEQYF.

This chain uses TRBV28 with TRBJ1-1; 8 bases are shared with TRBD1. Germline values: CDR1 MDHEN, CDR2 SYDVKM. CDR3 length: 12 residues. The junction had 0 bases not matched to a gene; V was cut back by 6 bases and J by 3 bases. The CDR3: CASSRGHTEAFF. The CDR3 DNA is TGTGCCAGCAGCAGGGGGCACACTGAAGCTTTCTTT.

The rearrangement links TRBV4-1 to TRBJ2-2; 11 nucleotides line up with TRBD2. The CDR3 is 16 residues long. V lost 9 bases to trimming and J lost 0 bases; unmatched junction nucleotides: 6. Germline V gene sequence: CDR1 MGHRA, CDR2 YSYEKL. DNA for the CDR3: TGCGCCAGTACTAGCGGGAGACTCGCGAACACCGGGGAGCTGTTTTTT. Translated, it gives CASTSGRLANTGELFF.

The CDR3, as DNA: TGTGCCAGCAGCGCGGAGACAGGGGTTCCAGGTTCACCCCTCCACTTT. The encoded protein is CASSAETGVPGSPLHF. This chain links TRBV5-6 with TRBJ1-6, with 8 bases fitting TRBD1. J was trimmed by 9 bases and V by 4 bases; bases with no gene match: 12. Germline CDR1 and CDR2: SGHDT and YYEEEE. The CDR3 consists of 16 residues.

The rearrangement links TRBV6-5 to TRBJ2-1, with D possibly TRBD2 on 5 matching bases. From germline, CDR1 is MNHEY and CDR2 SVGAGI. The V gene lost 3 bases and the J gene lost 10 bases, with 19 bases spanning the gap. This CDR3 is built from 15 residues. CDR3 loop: CASSYSRAFMGEQFF. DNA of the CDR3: TGTGCCAGCAGTTATTCGAGGGCCTTTATGGGCGAGCAGTTCTTC.

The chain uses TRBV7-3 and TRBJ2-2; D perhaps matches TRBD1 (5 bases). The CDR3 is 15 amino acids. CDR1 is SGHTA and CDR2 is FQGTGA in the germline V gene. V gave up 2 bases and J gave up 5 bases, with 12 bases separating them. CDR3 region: CASSLQGISTGELFF. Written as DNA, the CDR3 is TGTGCCAGCAGCTTACAGGGAATTAGTACCGGGGAGCTGTTTTTT.

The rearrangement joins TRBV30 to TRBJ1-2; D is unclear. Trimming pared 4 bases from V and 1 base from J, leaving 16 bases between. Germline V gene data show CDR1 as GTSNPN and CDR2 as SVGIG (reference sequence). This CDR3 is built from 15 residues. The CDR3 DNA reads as TGTGCCTGGACCCGCGGGCTGGGAATTAACTATGGCTACACCTTC. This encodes CAWTRGLGINYGYTF.

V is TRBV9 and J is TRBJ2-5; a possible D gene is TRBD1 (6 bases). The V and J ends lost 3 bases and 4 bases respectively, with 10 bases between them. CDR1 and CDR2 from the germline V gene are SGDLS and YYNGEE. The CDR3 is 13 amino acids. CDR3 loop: CASSADSTETQYF. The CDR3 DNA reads TGTGCCAGCAGCGCGGACAGCACAGAGACCCAGTACTTC. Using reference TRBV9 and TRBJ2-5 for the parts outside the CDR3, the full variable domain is DSGVTQTPKHLITATGQRVTLRCSPRSGDLSVYWYQQSLDQGLQFLIQYYNGEERAKGNILERFSAQQFPDLHSELNLSSLELGDSALYFCASSADSTETQYFGPGTRLLVL.

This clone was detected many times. The chain's CDR3 is CSVVYRHSSYEQYF. DNA for the CDR3: TGCAGCGTTGTTTATAGACACAGCTCCTACGAGCAGTACTTC. The genes are TRBV29-1 and TRBJ2-7; D is undetermined. CDR1 SQVTM and CDR2 ANQGSEA come from the germline V gene. V lost 4 bases and J lost 0, with 13 bases in between. This CDR3 spans 14 amino acids.

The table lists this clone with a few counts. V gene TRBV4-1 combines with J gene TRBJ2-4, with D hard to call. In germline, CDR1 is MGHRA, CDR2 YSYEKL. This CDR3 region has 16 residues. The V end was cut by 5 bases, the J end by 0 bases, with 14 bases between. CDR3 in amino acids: CASSGSGFLAKNIQYF. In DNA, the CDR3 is TGCGCCAGCAGCGGATCAGGCTTTCTAGCCAAAAACATTCAGTACTTC.

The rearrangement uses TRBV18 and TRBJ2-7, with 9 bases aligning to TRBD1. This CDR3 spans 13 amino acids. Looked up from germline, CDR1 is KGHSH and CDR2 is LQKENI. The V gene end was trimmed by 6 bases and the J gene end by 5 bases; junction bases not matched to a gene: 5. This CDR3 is CASSATGGHEQYF. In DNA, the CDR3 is TGTGCCAGCTCCGCCACAGGGGGCCACGAGCAGTACTTC.

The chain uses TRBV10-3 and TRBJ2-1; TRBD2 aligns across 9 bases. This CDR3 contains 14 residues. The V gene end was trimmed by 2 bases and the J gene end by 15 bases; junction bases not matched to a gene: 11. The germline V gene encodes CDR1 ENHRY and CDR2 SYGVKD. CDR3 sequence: CAISEQRTSESPFF. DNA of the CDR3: TGTGCCATCAGTGAGCAACGGACTAGCGAGTCCCCGTTCTTC.

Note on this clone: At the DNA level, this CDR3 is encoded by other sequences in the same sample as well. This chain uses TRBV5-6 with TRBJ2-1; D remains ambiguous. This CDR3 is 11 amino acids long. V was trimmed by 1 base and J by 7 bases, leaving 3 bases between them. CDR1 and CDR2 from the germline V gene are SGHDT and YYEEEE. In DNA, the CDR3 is TGTGCCAGCAGCTTGTATAATGAGCAGTTCTTC. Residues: CASSLYNEQFF.

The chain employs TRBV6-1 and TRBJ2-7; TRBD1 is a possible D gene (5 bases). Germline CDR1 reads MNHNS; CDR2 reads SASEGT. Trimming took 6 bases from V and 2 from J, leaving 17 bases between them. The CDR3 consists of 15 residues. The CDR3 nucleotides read TGTGCCAGCAGCCATCAGGGTCAACCAGCCTACGAGCAGTACTTC. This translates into CASSHQGQPAYEQYF.

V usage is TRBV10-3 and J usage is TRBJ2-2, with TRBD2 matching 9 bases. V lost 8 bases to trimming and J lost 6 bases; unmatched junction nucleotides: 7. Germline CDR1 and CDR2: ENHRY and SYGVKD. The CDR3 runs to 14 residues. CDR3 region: CAIGLAGLAGELFF. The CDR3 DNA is TGTGCCATCGGGCTAGCGGGACTAGCCGGGGAGCTGTTTTTT.

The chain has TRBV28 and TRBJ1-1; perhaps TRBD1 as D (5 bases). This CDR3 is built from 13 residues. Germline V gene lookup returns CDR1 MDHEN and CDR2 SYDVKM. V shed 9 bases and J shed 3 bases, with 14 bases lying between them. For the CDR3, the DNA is TGTGCCAGTGGGGCCCTGTCGGACACTGAAGCTTTCTTT. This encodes CASGALSDTEAFF.

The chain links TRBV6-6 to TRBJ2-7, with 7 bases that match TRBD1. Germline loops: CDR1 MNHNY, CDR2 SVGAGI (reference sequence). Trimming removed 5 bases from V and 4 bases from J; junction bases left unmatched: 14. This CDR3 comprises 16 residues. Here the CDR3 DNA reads TGTGCCAGCAGTCCCGACAGGGCCGCTCCGGATTACGAGCAGTACTTC. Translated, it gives CASSPDRAAPDYEQYF.

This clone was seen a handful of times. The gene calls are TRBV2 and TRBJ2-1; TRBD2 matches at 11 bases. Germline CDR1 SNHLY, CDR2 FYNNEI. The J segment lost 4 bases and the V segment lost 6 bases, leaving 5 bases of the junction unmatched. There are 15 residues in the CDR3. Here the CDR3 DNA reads TGTGCCAGCAGGATAGCGGGAGGGAGTTACAATGAGCAGTTCTTC. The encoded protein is CASRIAGGSYNEQFF.

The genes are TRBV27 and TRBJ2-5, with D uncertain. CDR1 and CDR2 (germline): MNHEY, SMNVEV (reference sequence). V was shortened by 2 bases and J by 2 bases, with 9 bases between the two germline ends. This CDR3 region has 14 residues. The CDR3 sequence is CASSLTPAQETQYF. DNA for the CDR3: TGTGCCAGCAGTTTAACCCCAGCGCAAGAGACCCAGTACTTC.